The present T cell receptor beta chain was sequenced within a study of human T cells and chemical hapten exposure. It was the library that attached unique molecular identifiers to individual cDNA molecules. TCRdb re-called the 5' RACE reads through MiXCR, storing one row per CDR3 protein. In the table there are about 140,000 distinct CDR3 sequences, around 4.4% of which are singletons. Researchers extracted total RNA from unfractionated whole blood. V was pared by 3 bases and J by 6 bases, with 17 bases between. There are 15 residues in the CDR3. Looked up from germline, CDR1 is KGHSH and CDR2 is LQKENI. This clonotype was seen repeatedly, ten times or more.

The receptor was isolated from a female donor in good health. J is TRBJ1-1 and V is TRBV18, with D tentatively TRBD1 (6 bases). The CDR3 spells CASSPQNREWAEAFF. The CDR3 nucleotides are TGTGCCAGCTCACCGCAAAACAGGGAATGGGCTGAAGCTTTCTTT.